Described below is a single T cell receptor (beta chain) sequence and its context. CDR1 SNHLY and CDR2 FYNNEI come from the germline V gene. Trimming left V 4 bases short and J 3 bases short, with 13 bases between. This CDR3 has 15 residues. Under the authors' procedure: Amplified reference gene primers provided the basis for estimating nucleated cell counts. Assay used: immunoSEQ multiplex PCR; TCRdb lists only in-frame clones, some missing. D and trimming come from the DNA, and the V and J calls and clone size come from that table. The repertoire includes about 320,000 clones, about nine tenths of them detected once, and 8% to 13% sits in the top ten. These data are taken from a study of blood T cell repertoires in COVID-19. Study as a whole: From the United States, Italy and Spain came samples of acute and convalescent COVID-19.

Across about two dozen US areas, participants ranged in age from roughly 18 to 95 years. Symptom resolution, clearance, or two negative PCRs marked donors in Cohort 3 as recovered. The J gene is TRBJ1-5, the V gene TRBV2; a weak D match, TRBD1 (5 bases). The sequenced material came from PBMCs or T cells enriched from blood (not recorded which). The sequence was collected from a woman under 30 who had recovered from COVID-19. Here the CDR3 reads CASSAQGSDNQPQHF. For the CDR3, the DNA is TGTGCCAGCAGTGCCCAGGGTAGTGACAATCAGCCCCAGCATTTT.